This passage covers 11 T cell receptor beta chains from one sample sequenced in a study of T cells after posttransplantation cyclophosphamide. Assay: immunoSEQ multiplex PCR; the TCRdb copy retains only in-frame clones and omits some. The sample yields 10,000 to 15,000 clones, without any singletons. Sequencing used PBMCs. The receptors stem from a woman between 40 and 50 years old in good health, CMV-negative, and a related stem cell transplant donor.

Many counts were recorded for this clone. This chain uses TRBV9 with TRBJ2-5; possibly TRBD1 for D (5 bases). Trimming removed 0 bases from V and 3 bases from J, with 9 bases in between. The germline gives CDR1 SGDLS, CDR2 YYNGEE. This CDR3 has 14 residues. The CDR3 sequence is CASSVGGREETQYF. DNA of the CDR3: TGTGCCAGCAGCGTAGGGGGCAGGGAAGAGACCCAGTACTTC.

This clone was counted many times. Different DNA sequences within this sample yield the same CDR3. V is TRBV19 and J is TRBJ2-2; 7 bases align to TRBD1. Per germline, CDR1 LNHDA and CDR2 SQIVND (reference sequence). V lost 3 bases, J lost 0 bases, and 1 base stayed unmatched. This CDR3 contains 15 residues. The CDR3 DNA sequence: TGTGCCAGTAGTATTGGACAGGCGAACACCGGGGAGCTGTTTTTT. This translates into CASSIGQANTGELFF.

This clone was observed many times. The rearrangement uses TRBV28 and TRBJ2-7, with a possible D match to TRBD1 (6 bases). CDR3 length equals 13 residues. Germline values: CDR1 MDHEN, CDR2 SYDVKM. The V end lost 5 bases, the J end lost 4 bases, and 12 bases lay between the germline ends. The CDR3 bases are TGTGCCAGCAGTAGTCAGGGGAAATACGAGCAGTACTTC. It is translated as CASSSQGKYEQYF.

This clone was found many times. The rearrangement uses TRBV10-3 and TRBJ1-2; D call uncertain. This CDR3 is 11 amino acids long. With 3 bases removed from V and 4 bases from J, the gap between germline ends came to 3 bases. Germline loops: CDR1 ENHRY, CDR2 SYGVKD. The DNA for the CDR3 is TGTGCCATCAGTGACGGCTATGGCTACACCTTC. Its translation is CAISDGYGYTF.

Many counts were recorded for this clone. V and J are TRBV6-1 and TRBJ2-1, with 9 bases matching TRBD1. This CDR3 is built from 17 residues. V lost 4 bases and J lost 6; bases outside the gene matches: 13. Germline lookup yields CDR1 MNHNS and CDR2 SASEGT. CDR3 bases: TGTGCCAGCAGTGCCCGACGTTGGACAGGGGCCGGCAATGAGCAGTTCTTC. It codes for CASSARRWTGAGNEQFF.

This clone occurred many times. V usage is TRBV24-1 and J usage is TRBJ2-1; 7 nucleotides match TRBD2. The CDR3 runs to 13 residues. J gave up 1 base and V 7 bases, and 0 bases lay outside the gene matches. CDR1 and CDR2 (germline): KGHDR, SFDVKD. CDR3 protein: CATSGGSYNEQFF. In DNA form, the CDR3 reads TGTGCCACCAGCGGGGGGTCCTACAATGAGCAGTTCTTC.

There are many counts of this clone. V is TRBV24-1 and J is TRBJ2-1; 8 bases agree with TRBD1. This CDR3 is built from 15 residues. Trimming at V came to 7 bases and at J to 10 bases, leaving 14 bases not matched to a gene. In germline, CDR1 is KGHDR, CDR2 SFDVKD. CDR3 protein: CATSHGQGGNWEQFF. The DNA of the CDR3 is TGTGCCACCAGCCATGGACAGGGTGGGAATTGGGAGCAGTTCTTC.

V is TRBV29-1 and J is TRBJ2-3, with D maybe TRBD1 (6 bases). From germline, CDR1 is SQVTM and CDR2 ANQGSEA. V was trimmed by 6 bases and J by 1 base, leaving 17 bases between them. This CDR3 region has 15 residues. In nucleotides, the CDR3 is TGCAGCGTACCTACAGGACCAGGGGGCACAGATACGCAGTATTTT. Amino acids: CSVPTGPGGTDTQYF.

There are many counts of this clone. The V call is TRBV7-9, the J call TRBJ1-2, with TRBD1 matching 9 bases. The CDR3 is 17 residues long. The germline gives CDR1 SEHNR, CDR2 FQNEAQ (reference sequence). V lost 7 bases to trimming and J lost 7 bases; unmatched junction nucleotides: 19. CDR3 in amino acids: CASTTLDRGMSSGGYTF. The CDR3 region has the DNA TGTGCCAGCACCACATTGGACAGGGGCATGAGTTCGGGTGGCTACACCTTC.

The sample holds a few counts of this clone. This chain's CDR3 is CASSPILTSGITDTQYF. The CDR3 DNA sequence: TGTGCCAGCAGCCCGATATTAACTAGCGGGATCACAGATACGCAGTATTTT. The chain is built from TRBV5-5 and TRBJ2-3; 10 nucleotides align to TRBD2. Germline V gene lookup returns CDR1 SGHKS and CDR2 YYEKEE (reference sequence). The CDR3 is 17 amino acids. Trimming at V came to 4 bases and at J to 2 bases, leaving 10 bases not matched to a gene.

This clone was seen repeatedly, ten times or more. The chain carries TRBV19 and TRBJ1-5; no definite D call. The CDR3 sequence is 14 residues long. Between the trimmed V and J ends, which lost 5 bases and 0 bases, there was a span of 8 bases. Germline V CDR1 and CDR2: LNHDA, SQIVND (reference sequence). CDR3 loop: CASSLQSSNQPQHF. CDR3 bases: TGTGCCAGTAGTCTCCAGAGTAGCAATCAGCCCCAGCATTTT.